Listed below are T cell receptor beta chains from one sample, sequenced in a study of CD8+CD57+ T cells in acquired aplastic anemia. TCRdb used MiXCR to reprocess the reads, holding one entry per CDR3 protein. The sample lists roughly 190,000 distinct CDR3 sequences; just under 50% were seen once. Sequences were obtained from sorted CD4+, CD8+, or CD8+CD57+ T cells (not recorded which) from PBMCs. The receptors were gathered from a human donor with aplastic anemia. The CDR3 runs from the conserved cysteine through the conserved F or W. The size field is filled for only some rows; it gives once, few, many or a size class.

>TRBJ1-2|12|TRBV24-1|few
CATSDSGRGYTF
>TRBJ2-1|16|TRBV5-1|many
CASSLGGGVSYNEQFF
>TRBJ2-1|15|TRBV24-1|few
CATSYSGGSYNEQFF
>TRBJ1-3|14|TRBV6-1|-
CASSPQEAGNTIYF
>TRBJ1-1|12|TRBV2|-
CASSAGGTEAFF
>TRBJ2-7|16|TRBV7-3|-
CASSPRGVAASYEQYF
>TRBJ2-7|13|TRBV15|-
CATSRDRVDEQYF
>TRBJ2-1|14|TRBV15|once
CATSRYDSYNEQFF
>TRBJ2-7|15|TRBV5-1|-
CASSLASRDRGWQYF
>TRBJ2-1|13|TRBV5-1|-
CASSFLAGVVEFF
>TRBJ2-3|15|TRBV5-1|many
CASSGGLAGSLPQYF
>TRBJ1-6|12|TRBV20-1|-
CSARGANSPLHF
>TRBJ2-7|15|TRBV6-5|many
CASSYSAGWAYEQYF
>TRBJ2-5|14|TRBV6-2/TRBV6-3|few
CASSYPTESSSQYF
>TRBJ2-1|13|TRBV11-2|many
CASSLDRDTQQFF
>TRBJ2-1|11|TRBV7-3|many
CASSLGDEQFF
>TRBJ1-6|14|TRBV7-2|-
CASSLGQPNSPLHF
>TRBJ2-1|13|TRBV7-3|few
CASTQYPYNEQFF
>TRBJ1-2|14|TRBV2|-
CASNTRTGAFGYTF
>TRBJ2-6|16|TRBV9|many
CASSVAPNSGANVLTF
>TRBJ2-7|13|TRBV7-2|-
CASSFGGAYEQYF
>TRBJ1-6|15|TRBV30|many
CAWSVLGIGNSPLHF
>TRBJ1-3|10|TRBV12-3/TRBV12-4|-
CASSQRTIYF
>TRBJ2-7|12|TRBV2|once
CASSEETSAQYF
>TRBJ2-7|18|TRBV6-1|many
CASSPDSAGTGVLYEQYF